The 14 T cell receptor beta chains below were found in one sample sequenced in a study of cytomegalovirus exposure and HLA in healthy donors. Repertoires were generated with immunoSEQ multiplex PCR, while TCRdb's copy carries only in-frame clones and drops some. In the table there are about 180,000 clones, 85% of which are singletons. Sequencing was performed on PBMCs. The receptors stem from a man between 18 and 35 years old in good health and CMV-seropositive.

This clone was detected only once. V and J are TRBV29-1 and TRBJ2-7; TRBD2 is a possible D gene (6 bases). Looked up from germline, CDR1 is SQVTM and CDR2 is ANQGSEA. With 6 bases removed from V and 5 bases from J, the gap between germline ends came to 23 bases. The CDR3 has 15 amino acids. DNA of the CDR3: TGCAGCGTCATATTCTCGGGACTCCCGCTTAACGAGCAGTACTTC. It translates to CSVIFSGLPLNEQYF.

This clone occurred a few times. This sequence joins TRBV29-1 and TRBJ1-2; TRBD1 aligns across 10 bases. Germline CDR1 SQVTM, CDR2 ANQGSEA. The CDR3 has 12 amino acids. With V trimmed by 7 bases and J by 7 bases, 6 bases remained unmatched. The CDR3 protein is CSARGDRGGYTF. The CDR3 DNA sequence: TGCAGCGCCAGAGGGGACAGGGGTGGCTACACCTTC. The variable domain in full, with the rest retrieved from reference TRBV29-1 and TRBJ1-2, is SAVISQKPSRDICQRGTSLTIQCQVDSQVTMMFWYRQQPGQSLTLIATANQGSEATYESGFVIDKFPISRPNLTFSTLTVSNMSPEDSSIYLCSARGDRGGYTFGSGTRLTVV.

The gene calls are TRBV28 and TRBJ2-3; the D is unclear. Trimming removed 5 bases at V and 1 base at J, with 4 bases between. Germline V gene sequence: CDR1 MDHEN, CDR2 SYDVKM. This CDR3 has 12 residues. CDR3 loop: CASSLRTDTQYF. In DNA form, the CDR3 reads TGTGCCAGCAGTCTCCGCACAGATACGCAGTATTTT.

This clone was counted a single time. The rearrangement uses TRBV7-9 and TRBJ1-2; TRBD1 is a possible D gene (6 bases). Trimming shortened V by 6 bases and J by 5 bases, and 22 bases separated the two germline ends. The length of the CDR3 is 16 residues. Germline CDR1 and CDR2: SEHNR and FQNEAQ (reference sequence). In DNA, the CDR3 is TGTGCCAGCAGTCCGGGGGGAAAACAGGGAGATTATGGCTACACCTTC. Translating it yields CASSPGGKQGDYGYTF.

This clone was seen only a few times. V usage is TRBV21-1 and J usage is TRBJ2-7; TRBD2 is the table's D call and was not checked against the DNA. TRBV21-1 corresponds to a pseudogene. CDR3 length: 14 amino acids. CDR3: CASSKEIGTAEQYF. The CDR3 nucleotides are TGTGCCAGCAGCAAGGAAATAGGGACTGCCGAGCAGTACTTC.

The J gene is TRBJ2-1, the V gene TRBV18, with 10 nucleotides matching TRBD2. The CDR3 is made up of 15 amino acids. The germline V gene encodes CDR1 KGHSH and CDR2 LQKENI. J gave up 5 bases and V 6 bases, and 7 bases lay outside the gene matches. The CDR3 nucleotides read TGTGCCAGCTCGTCCCTAGCGGGAGCTCACAATGAGCAGTTCTTC. It codes for CASSSLAGAHNEQFF. Using reference TRBV18 and TRBJ2-1 for the parts outside the CDR3, the full variable domain is NAGVMQNPRHLVRRRGQEARLRCSPMKGHSHVYWYRQLPEEGLKFMVYLQKENIIDESGMPKERFSAEFPKEGPSILRIQQVVRGDSAAYFCASSSLAGAHNEQFFGPGTRLTVL.

The DNA of the CDR3 is TGTGCCAGCAGCTTCCCAGGGTTCTACGAGCAGTACTTC. Encoded protein: CASSFPGFYEQYF. This rearrangement joins TRBV11-2 to TRBJ2-7; D is possibly TRBD1 (5 bases). This CDR3 is 13 amino acids long. The germline V gene has CDR1 SGHAT and CDR2 FQNNGV. V shed 3 bases and J shed 3 bases, with 9 bases lying between them.

This chain connects TRBV30 to TRBJ1-2, with TRBD1 as a possible D gene (5 bases). The CDR3 has 12 residues. V was pared by 0 bases and J by 8 bases, with 10 bases between. Looked up from germline, CDR1 is GTSNPN and CDR2 is SVGIG (reference sequence). In DNA form, the CDR3 reads TGTGCCTGGAGTGTAGGGGCCTGGGGCTACACCTTC. Its translation: CAWSVGAWGYTF.

The V gene is TRBV28, the J gene TRBJ2-7; a weak D match, TRBD1 (6 bases). The germline gives CDR1 MDHEN, CDR2 SYDVKM. Trimming took off 6 bases at V and 7 bases at J, with 19 bases between the two ends. This CDR3 comprises 14 residues. CDR3 residues: CASSPDSGQLEQYF. The CDR3 DNA is TGTGCCAGCAGCCCGGATTCCGGACAGTTGGAGCAGTACTTC.

The V and J genes are TRBV9 and TRBJ1-2, with 7 nucleotides matching TRBD1. This CDR3 spans 12 amino acids. V was clipped by 3 bases and J by 8 bases; unmatched bases: 4. The V gene's germline CDR1 is SGDLS and CDR2 YYNGEE. Written as DNA, the CDR3 is TGTGCCAGCAGCGGAACAGGGGTCGGCTACACCTTC. Encoded protein: CASSGTGVGYTF.

The chain employs TRBV28 and TRBJ2-7, with TRBD2 matching over 11 bases. The CDR3 totals 14 residues. CDR1 is MDHEN and CDR2 is SYDVKM in the germline V gene. Trimming removed 6 bases from V and 2 bases from J; junction bases left unmatched: 3. The CDR3 spells CASRASGRTYEQYF. The CDR3 region has the DNA TGTGCCAGCAGGGCTAGCGGGAGGACCTACGAGCAGTACTTC.

J is TRBJ2-5 and V is TRBV5-6; no clear D gene. CDR1 and CDR2 (germline): SGHDT, YYEEEE. The CDR3 runs to 14 residues. V lost 4 bases and J lost 1, with 11 bases in between. The CDR3 region has the DNA TGTGCCAGCAGCCGCGGTTCTGCCCAAGAGACCCAGTACTTC. This translates into CASSRGSAQETQYF.

The V and J genes are TRBV5-1 and TRBJ1-1; no clear D gene. The CDR3 has 14 residues. In germline, CDR1 is SGHRS, CDR2 YFSETQ. Trimming left V 1 base short and J 2 bases short, with 9 bases between. The CDR3 DNA reads as TGCGCCAGCAGCTTGAGTGGAGCTAACACTGAAGCTTTCTTT. It codes for CASSLSGANTEAFF.

This clone was seen just once. The chain recombines TRBV21-1 with TRBJ1-2. TRBV21-1 has pseudogene status. The CDR3 sequence is 15 residues long. The DNA for the CDR3 is TGTGCCAGCGGGGCCTTGTCGCGGGGGCAGGAGGGCTACACCTTC. It translates to CASGALSRGQEGYTF.